The source of this T cell receptor (beta chain) is a study of T-cell reconstitution after alpha-beta-depleted transplantation in children. The CDR3 has 15 residues. From germline, CDR1 is DFQATT and CDR2 SNEGSKA (reference sequence). The V gene lost 2 bases and the J gene lost 0 bases, with 11 bases spanning the gap. As it was prepared, the TCRbeta library received unique molecular identifiers. TCRdb redid the calling of the PCR reads with MiXCR, one entry per CDR3 protein. The sample holds hundreds of thousands of distinct CDR3 sequences, 16% seen once. The chain links TRBV20-1 to TRBJ1-5; TRBD1 might be the D (6 bases). This receptor was obtained from a human donor who donated a stem cell graft to a child with acute myeloid leukemia. Specimen: PBMCs from the stem cell graft donor, collected from the stem cell graft. CDR3 nucleotides: TGCAGTGCTAGACAACAGGGAGTTAGCAATCAGCCCCAGCATTTT. Encoded protein: CSARQQGVSNQPQHF.